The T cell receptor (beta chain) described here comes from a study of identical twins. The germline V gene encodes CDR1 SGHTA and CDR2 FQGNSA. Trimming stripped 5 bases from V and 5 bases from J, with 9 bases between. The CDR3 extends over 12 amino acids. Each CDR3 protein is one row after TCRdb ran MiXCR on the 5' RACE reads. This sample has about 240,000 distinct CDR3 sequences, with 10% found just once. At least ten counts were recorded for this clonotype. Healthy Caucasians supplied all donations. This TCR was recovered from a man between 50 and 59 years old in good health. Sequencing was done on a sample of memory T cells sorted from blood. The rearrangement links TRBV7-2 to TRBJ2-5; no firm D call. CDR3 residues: CASSPGRETQYF. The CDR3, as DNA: TGTGCCAGCAGCCCAGGAAGGGAGACCCAGTACTTC.